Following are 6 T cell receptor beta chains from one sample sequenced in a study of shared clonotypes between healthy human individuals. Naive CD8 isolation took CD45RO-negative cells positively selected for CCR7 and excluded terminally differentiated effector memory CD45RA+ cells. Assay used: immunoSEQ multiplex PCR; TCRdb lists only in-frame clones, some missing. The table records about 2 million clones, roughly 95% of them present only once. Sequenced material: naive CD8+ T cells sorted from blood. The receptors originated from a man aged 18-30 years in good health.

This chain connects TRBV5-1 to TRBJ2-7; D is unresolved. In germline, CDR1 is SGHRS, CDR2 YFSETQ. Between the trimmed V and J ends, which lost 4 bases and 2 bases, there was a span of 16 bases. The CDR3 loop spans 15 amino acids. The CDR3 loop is CASSLQRAVTYEQYF. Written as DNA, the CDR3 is TGCGCCAGCAGCCTCCAACGCGCCGTTACCTACGAGCAGTACTTC.

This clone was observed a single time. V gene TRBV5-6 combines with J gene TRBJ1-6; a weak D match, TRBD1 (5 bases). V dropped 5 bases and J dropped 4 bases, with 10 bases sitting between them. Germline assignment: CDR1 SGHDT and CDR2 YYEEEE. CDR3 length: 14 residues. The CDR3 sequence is CASRRQGYNSPLHF. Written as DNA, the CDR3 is TGTGCCAGCAGACGGCAGGGTTATAATTCACCCCTCCACTTT.

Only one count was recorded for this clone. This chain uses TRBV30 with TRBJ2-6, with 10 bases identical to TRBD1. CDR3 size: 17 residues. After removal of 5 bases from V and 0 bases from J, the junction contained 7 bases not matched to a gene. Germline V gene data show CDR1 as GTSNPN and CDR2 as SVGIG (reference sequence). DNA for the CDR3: TGTGCCTGGGTAGGGACAGGGGTATCCTCTGGGGCCAACGTCCTGACTTTC. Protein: CAWVGTGVSSGANVLTF.

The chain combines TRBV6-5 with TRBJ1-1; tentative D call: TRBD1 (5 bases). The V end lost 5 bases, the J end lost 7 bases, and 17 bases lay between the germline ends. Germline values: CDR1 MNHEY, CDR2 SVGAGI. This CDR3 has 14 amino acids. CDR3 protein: CASSTGTGNVEAFF. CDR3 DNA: TGTGCCAGCAGTACCGGGACCGGGAACGTTGAAGCTTTCTTT.

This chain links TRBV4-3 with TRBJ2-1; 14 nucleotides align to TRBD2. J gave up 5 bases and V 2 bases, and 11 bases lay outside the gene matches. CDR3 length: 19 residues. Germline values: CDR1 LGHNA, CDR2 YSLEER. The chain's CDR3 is CASSQHLEPGLAGDNEQFF. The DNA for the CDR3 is TGCGCCAGCAGCCAACACCTTGAGCCGGGACTAGCGGGAGACAATGAGCAGTTCTTC.

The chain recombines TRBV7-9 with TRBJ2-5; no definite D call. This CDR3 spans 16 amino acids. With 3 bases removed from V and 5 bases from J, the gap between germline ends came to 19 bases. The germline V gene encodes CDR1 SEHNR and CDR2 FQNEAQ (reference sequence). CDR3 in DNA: TGTGCCAGCAGCTTGGGCCGAGACCCTCACGGGGAGACCCAGTACTTC. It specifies CASSLGRDPHGETQYF.